The rows below give T cell receptor beta chains drawn from one sample of a study of neurological immune-mediated disorders. From the 5' RACE reads, TCRdb called clonotypes with MiXCR, one entry per CDR3 protein. The profile shows around 130,000 distinct CDR3 sequences, around 3% of them singletons. Sequenced input: PBMCs. The receptors originated from a woman in her thirties with multiple sclerosis. Both conserved end residues are part of each CDR3. A D gene is named only where the DNA matches it firmly. Part of the rows lack a size; the others show once, few, many or a class for expanded clones.

abundance	len	v_gene	d_gene	j_gene	CDR3nt	CDR3aa
many	18	TRBV2	TRBD1	TRBJ2-2	TGTGCCAGCAGTGGAGTCAGTGGGGGACAGGGACGAACCGGGGAGCTGTTTTTT	CASSGVSGGQGRTGELFF
many	16	TRBV5-5	.	TRBJ2-2	TGTGCCAGCAGCTTGTTTCCGGGGTCCAACACCGGGGAGCTGTTTTTT	CASSLFPGSNTGELFF
many	15	TRBV12-3/TRBV12-4	.	TRBJ1-1	TGTGCCAGCAGTTTATCCGCCCCGAGGGACACTGAAGCTTTCTTT	CASSLSAPRDTEAFF
many	12	TRBV10-2	.	TRBJ2-3	TGCGCCAGCAGCCAACCGAGGGATACGCAGTATTTT	CASSQPRDTQYF
many	14	TRBV20-1	TRBD1	TRBJ1-1	TGCAGTGCTAGAAGGACAGGGGGCTTCGCTGAAGCTTTCTTT	CSARRTGGFAEAFF
many	11	TRBV12-3/TRBV12-4	.	TRBJ2-1	TGTGCCAGCAGTTTTGCCCACGAGCAGTTCTTC	CASSFAHEQFF
many	14	TRBV28	TRBD1	TRBJ1-2	TGTGCCAGCAGCTGGGGACAGGCACTATATGGCTACACCTTC	CASSWGQALYGYTF
few	14	TRBV5-1	.	TRBJ2-3	TGCGCCAGCAGCTTGGGGGGAGTAACAGATACGCAGTATTTT	CASSLGGVTDTQYF
many	14	TRBV5-6	.	TRBJ2-7	TGTGCCAGCAGCTTGGACATGGTCCCCTACGAGCAGTACTTC	CASSLDMVPYEQYF
many	13	TRBV29-1	TRBD1	TRBJ2-2	TGCAGCGTTAAGGAGAGGGGGCTCGGGGAGCTGTTTTTT	CSVKERGLGELFF
many	16	TRBV12-3/TRBV12-4	TRBD2	TRBJ2-7	TGTGCCAGCAGTTTAGCTCGTAGCGGGACCGGCCACGAGCAGTACTTC	CASSLARSGTGHEQYF
many	14	TRBV7-2	.	TRBJ2-7	TGTGCCAGCATACAAAACAGGAATGCCTACGAGCAGTACTTC	CASIQNRNAYEQYF
many	16	TRBV6-2/TRBV6-3	.	TRBJ1-3	TGTGCCAGCAGGTCGGGACGGCGAAACTCTGGAAACACCATATATTTT	CASRSGRRNSGNTIYF
.	15	TRBV7-9	TRBD1	TRBJ2-3	TGTGCCAGCACCCGGACAGGGACATCCACAGATACGCAGTATTTT	CASTRTGTSTDTQYF
.	12	TRBV10-2	.	TRBJ2-3	TGCGCCAGCATCGGGGGTACAGATACGCAGTATTTT	CASIGGTDTQYF
many	18	TRBV5-1	.	TRBJ2-2	TGCGCCAGCAGCGCGGCCGTTCGAGGGGGGCAGGACACCGGGGAGCTGTTTTTT	CASSAAVRGGQDTGELFF
many	14	TRBV6-1	TRBD1	TRBJ2-3	TGTGCCAGCGGACAGGGGGCTAGCACAGATACGCAGTATTTT	CASGQGASTDTQYF
many	13	TRBV12-3/TRBV12-4	.	TRBJ2-3	TGTGCCAGCAGTCCCAGACCCCCAGATACGCAGTATTTT	CASSPRPPDTQYF
once	15	TRBV12-3/TRBV12-4	.	TRBJ1-5	TGTGCCAGCAGTTCGGGGACGACCCCCAATCAGCCCCAGCATTTT	CASSSGTTPNQPQHF
.	13	TRBV12-3/TRBV12-4	.	TRBJ2-2	TGTGCCAGCAGTCCCGGGGTCTCCGGGGAGCTGTTTTTT	CASSPGVSGELFF
many	14	TRBV20-1	TRBD2	TRBJ2-3	TGCAGTGCCCCGTTAGCGGGAGGCACAGATACGCAGTATTTT	CSAPLAGGTDTQYF